This TCR beta chain comes out of a study of human T cells and chemical hapten exposure. Concerning this clonotype itself: Its antigen is unknown.

Time point: pre-sensitization, week 0. Treatment denoted: therapeutic diphenylcyclopropenone sensitization with weekly scalp DPC. Alopecia patients deemed DPC-suitable, aged 18 to 70, excluding pregnancy. It was unfractionated whole blood from which total RNA was extracted. Germline V lookup: CDR1 MDHEN, CDR2 SYDVKM. Trimming removed 7 bases at V and 4 bases at J, with 4 bases between. The CDR3 covers 11 residues. TCRdb ran MiXCR on the RACE reads and lists one entry per CDR3 protein. The repertoire holds some 74,000 distinct CDR3 sequences, with about 15% as singletons. General study findings and limits: Following DPC sensitization, TCRs present above 1 in 1000 frequency showed no change.

The sequence derives from a woman between 45 and 60 years old with alopecia areata. Some clones in this sample may be carry-over from other donors' samples. The sample consisted of whole blood, taken in connection with sensitization to the hapten diphenylcyclopropenone (DPC). This sequence joins TRBV28 and TRBJ2-2; D unresolved. This CDR3 reads CASTSTGELFF. CDR3 nucleotides: TGTGCCAGCACAAGCACCGGGGAGCTGTTTTTT.